This T cell receptor (beta chain) was captured in a study of blood T cell repertoires in COVID-19 (dated by TCRdb to 2019 to 2021). The study in broad terms: ImmuneRACE Cohort 3 recovered participants were defined by two consecutive negative NP/OP PCR tests, healthcare professional clearance, or symptom resolution. Samples came from the ongoing ImmuneRACE study (first 160 participants) plus 1,254 subjects from 6 global collaborators. The repertoires were released in a freely available public database meant as a resource for research on the immune response to SARS-CoV-2. The material from the prospective study consisted of cDNA or gDNA derived from T cells, B-cell-depleted T cells, or PBMCs. A de-identified subject ID, COVID-19 status, age in years and sex were almost always included in the sample metadata. HLA class I and class II types, where available, came from metadata supplied by the sample provider rather than from assay-based typing. Collaborator samples came from the United States, Italy and Spain and covered acute and convalescent phases of COVID-19. Subjects who had been exposed to COVID-19, were actively infected with it, or had recovered from it provided the deeply sampled blood TCRbeta repertoires that made up the dataset.

About this clone itself: Its antigen is still unknown. No much larger clone exists at a distance of one base, and base qualities are not known.

Participants in the prospective study were aged about 18 to 95 years, lived in over 20 United States geographic areas, and enrolled through a virtual design. Cohort assignment in the prospective study relied on participant-reported clinical history from a screening survey and a study questionnaire. In the prospective study, whole blood, serum and a nasopharyngeal or oropharyngeal swab were collected from each participant by mobile phlebotomists. Additional blood draws and questionnaires over an approximately two-month period could optionally be provided by prospective study participants. Before DNA extraction, blood samples from the prospective study were shipped at room temperature or frozen. Paper-wide results and their limitations: The amount of clinical and demographic metadata varied by source and participant and was provided uncurated.

TCRbeta CDR3 regions were amplified from genomic DNA by means of the immunoSEQ Assay, a bias-controlled multiplex PCR. The authors' analysis ran thus. The number of nucleated cells in each sample was estimated by amplification of reference gene primers within the assay. To quantify the absolute abundance of each unique TCRbeta CDR3 rearrangement, sequence reads were collapsed and filtered. For each sample, productive Simpson clonality was calculated as the square root of Simpson's diversity index over productive rearrangements. TCRdb took this table from immuneACCESS and kept in-frame rearrangements with V and J called. Such tables lack part of the clones; where checked against another copy, unresolved V genes explain under half of the gap, and the rest is unexplained. The DNA gave D and trimming, while V, J and clone size come from that table. Counted in this sample were over 250,000 clones; 88% of them appeared once. The top ten clonotypes cover over 2% of the sample.

Material: PBMCs or T cells enriched from blood (not recorded which). The receptor was derived from a woman in her sixties or seventies in a cohort exposed to, infected with or recovered from COVID-19 (not recorded which).

The CDR3 region: CASTPEGGKETQYF. The sequenced DNA: TGCGCCAGCACACCCGAGGGGGGGAAAGAGACCCAGTACTTC. The receptor chain draws on TRBV5-1 and TRBJ2-5; matching of 7 bases hints at TRBD2 as the D gene. For CDR1 and CDR2, the germline V gene lists SGHRS and YFSETQ. V is reduced by 6 bases and J by 3 bases, leaving a spacing of 15 bases between them. Its CDR3 holds 14 amino acids, cysteine through phenylalanine. Only the CDR3 portion is preserved as DNA: 42 bases, with reading frame beginning at the first base.